This entry lists 4 T cell receptor beta chains sequenced from one sample in a study of kidney transplant recipient with SARS-CoV-2 infection. MiXCR was run by TCRdb on the reads, yielding one entry per CDR3 protein. The table includes about 240,000 distinct CDR3 sequences, 29% detected once. The specimen comprised a blood sample, sampled at baseline and on roughly day 120 from a kidney transplant recipient. These receptors all come from a young adult male patient who had COVID-19 and was a kidney transplant recipient. The graft donor may have given rise to some T cells.

This clonotype was counted many times. The rearrangement links TRBV7-9 to TRBJ2-7; 10 bases match TRBD2. V shed 5 bases and J 2 bases; nucleotides not matched to a gene: 15. CDR3 length equals 18 residues. From germline, CDR1 is SEHNR and CDR2 FQNEAQ (reference sequence). The CDR3, as DNA: TGTGCCAGCAGCCTAGGGAGCGGGAGGGGTCATCGGGCCTACGAGCAGTACTTC. As protein: CASSLGSGRGHRAYEQYF.

This clonotype was counted once. A much larger clone is a single base away; this may be a read error. For the CDR3, the DNA is TGTGCCAGCAGCACCGGTCTGTCGCCGGCCGGGGAGCTGTTTTTT. Its translation: CASSTGLSPAGELFF. V gene TRBV7-9 combines with J gene TRBJ2-2; D not resolved. The CDR3 spans 15 residues. With 5 bases removed from V and 6 bases from J, the gap between germline ends came to 16 bases. Germline V gene lookup returns CDR1 SEHNR and CDR2 FQNEAQ (reference sequence). Full variable domain (remainder filled in from reference TRBV7-9 and TRBJ2-2): DTGVSQNPRHKITKRGQNVTFRCDPISEHNRLYWYRQTLGQGPEFLTYFQNEAQLEKSRLLSDRFSAERPKGSFSTLEIQRTEQGDSAMYLCASSTGLSPAGELFFGEGSRLTVL.

The V gene is TRBV20-1, the J gene TRBJ2-3; maybe TRBD2 (5 bases). Germline CDR1 is DFQATT and CDR2 is SNEGSKA (reference sequence). The ends were cut back, 3 bases at V and 1 base at J, with 11 bases in the middle. The CDR3 is made up of 14 amino acids. For the CDR3, the DNA is TGCAGTGCTAGTCATAGGACTGGCACAGATACGCAGTATTTT. This translates into CSASHRTGTDTQYF.

About this clonotype: A much larger clone sits a single nucleotide away, making a read error possible. The chain combines TRBV12-3 or TRBV12-4 with TRBJ2-7; D remains ambiguous. This CDR3 has 14 residues. V was cut by 3 bases and J by 2 bases, with 11 bases left in between. CDR3 loop: CASSFPGRAYEQYF. CDR3 sequence (DNA): TGTGCCAGCAGTTTTCCTGGCAGAGCCTACGAGCAGTACTTC.